The present T cell receptor (beta chain) was sequenced within a study of cytomegalovirus exposure and HLA in healthy donors (dated by TCRdb to about 2017). Study-wide context: In an earlier analysis of roughly 500 of the donors, 276 Gb of sequence data and some 100 million unique TCR beta sequences from approximately 180 million T cells were reported. An early release that covered about 600 HLA-typed donors contained about 300 gigabases of sequencing data and tens of millions of unique TCR sequences. Of the approximately 400 genotyped donors, 65% to 90% fell in the genetic ancestry cluster associated with self-reported Caucasian donors. The aim of the study was to test whether cataloging public T cell receptors could identify signatures of past pathogen exposure. Using immunosequencing, the study profiled T cell repertoires from 500 to 800 subjects and related those repertoires to cytomegalovirus serostatus. Besides the first cohort of more than 650 subjects, a separate validation cohort made up of 120 different subjects was used. To predict cytomegalovirus infection status, the study combined high-throughput TCR immunosequencing, statistical association of individual TCRs with disease status, and machine learning. To study patterns of TCR occurrence, a later analysis re-analyzed previously published TCR beta repertoires from 666 donors and added high-resolution HLA genotyping. In the later analysis, no new phenotypic data were used to find candidate immune exposures; instead, reliance was placed on TCR beta sequences and their occurrence across donors. An earlier analysis of some 500 of the donors applied high-throughput TCR beta sequencing to assess whether each TCR beta V gene segment acted as functional or pseudogenic. Donor age, sex, ethnicity and CMV serostatus were compiled alongside the repertoire data. Genome-wide SNP genotypes for about 65% of the roughly 670 donors were used in a later genetic analysis, which treated that subset as a discovery cohort. Every discovery cohort repertoire had been produced on one sequencing platform. HLA typing included class I and class II loci at four-digit resolution. Typing coverage varied by locus: roughly 620-640 donors for A, B, C, DRB1 and DQB1; around 560 for DQA1; 600 to 610 for DPA1; about 450 for DPB1. A handful of DR-DQ haplotypes were handled as single units for association and clustering because linkage in the cohort was strong. Among almost 400 genotyped donors of the cohort, an average of approximately 240,000 unique TCR beta nucleotide sequences were sequenced per donor, 15% to 20% of them non-productive.

The paper's findings and limits, for the study overall: At a false discovery rate of 0.05, a later analysis linked under 20,000 TCR beta sequences to specific HLA alleles. For the cohort, immune exposure information was limited to CMV serostatus. The earlier analysis of some 540 of the donors excluded over 15 rarely observed V segments, including chromosome 9 orphons, because counts were too low. Roughly uniform sequencing depth across donors was assumed in presence/absence analyses, although this assumption may not hold. Cytomegalovirus status was reported to be diagnosed by the classifier with high specificity and sensitivity in both the original and validation cohorts. A cluster of highly shared sequence variants was judged likely to be a technical artifact of the sequencing pipeline. Because the 87-base-pair reads could not distinguish some IMGT-functional V segments, including TRBV6-2 and TRBV6-3, those segments were excluded. Across donors, most TCR sequences were observed very rarely, whereas some public TCRs were present in many individuals. The study listed 164 TCR beta chains as associated with cytomegalovirus. A later genetic analysis associated a missense DCLRE1C variant with V-gene and J-gene trimming of TCR beta chains, and an independent cohort replicated the association. A later analysis found that TCR association rates varied across HLA loci, with DRB1 alleles showing the most associated TCRs and HLA-C alleles the fewest. Strong co-occurrence of HLA alleles, especially DR and DQ, made assigning TCR associations to individual alleles difficult. Compared with equally common non-associated chains, HLA-associated TCR beta chains in a later analysis were more clonally expanded and had lower generation probabilities. A further reported finding was that TCR beta sequences accurately predicted the HLA-A and HLA-B alleles for most subjects in the first cohort. HLA typing was unavailable for some donors at each locus, so association tests used only the typed subset. In an earlier analysis of 587 of the donors, most TCR beta V segments appeared in productive rearrangements about 87% or about 30% of the time, broadly matching IMGT annotations. In a later analysis, several top co-occurrence clusters were reported to appear linked to parvovirus B19, influenza, CMV and Epstein-Barr virus. Three of the identified cytomegalovirus-associated TCR beta chains were confirmed in vitro to be specific for cytomegalovirus antigens. According to a later analysis, most CMV-associated TCR beta chains appeared to be HLA-restricted, and the HLA associations seemed to be driven largely by CMV exposure. The authors suggested that the approach could potentially be generalized to other disease states and immunological phenotypes. Compared with the 666-donor mean, donors in an Asian-associated ancestry cluster had fewer N-insertions in productive TCRs, according to a later genetic analysis. Only TCR beta chains were sequenced in this cohort, and the absence of alpha or paired-chain data limited detectable features. Linkage disequilibrium might explain the correlated functional status among segregating V segments, but an unknown experimental factor could not be ruled out.

Concerning this clone itself: What this receptor recognizes is not known. Base quality data are lacking; no much larger clone is found one base away.

Libraries came from the immunoSEQ multiplex PCR assay. For the multiplex PCR, a mixture combining 60 forward primers for TCR Vbeta segments and 13 reverse primers for TCR Jbeta segments was used. The CDR3 region of rearranged TCR beta genes was amplified from genomic DNA with a multiplex PCR assay. On the Illumina HiSeq System, the amplified TCR beta libraries were sequenced as 87-base-pair reads. Under the source paper's analysis protocol: A later analysis tallied approximately 87 million unique TCR beta chains across the approximately 670 repertoires, and some 10 million of those chains were shared by two or more donors. Raw reads were error-corrected and collapsed into unique sequences by a nearest-neighbor algorithm in which closely related sequences were merged to remove PCR and sequencing errors. Alignment of CDR3 sequences to IMGT reference sequences was used to assign V, D and J gene segments. For a sequence to be retained, at least a six-nucleotide match to both a V gene segment and a J gene segment was required. A rearrangement was called productive if the CDR3 had no stop codons and remained in frame with V and J, and every other rearrangement was called non-productive. CDR3 was defined by IMGT convention, running from the second conserved V-encoded cysteine to the conserved J-encoded phenylalanine. The earlier analysis of about 560 of the donors excluded any sequence lacking an unambiguous match to a single V gene segment. In an earlier analysis of a few hundred of the donors, a V segment was called functional when productive rearrangements were above 56.7%, and segregating when the standard deviation between donors exceeded 5%. A statistical classification framework was developed to diagnose cytomegalovirus status using the catalog of TCR beta chain sequences. In a later analysis, V and J genes were assigned by comparing TCR nucleotide sequences against IMGT/GENE-DB human TR gene sequences. Using the TCRdist pipeline, a later analysis assigned CDR3 sequences along with most-parsimonious VDJ recombination scenarios. In a later analysis, each TCR beta chain was defined by its CDR3 amino acid sequence together with its V-gene family, and reads without a unique V-gene family were excluded. In a later analysis, some 600 highly shared, low-generation-probability nucleotide sequences were removed to address suspected cross-contamination and a sequencing artifact. A later analysis calculated a clonal expansion index for each public chain from normalized within-repertoire ranks of inferred template counts. In a later analysis, generation probabilities were computed with a VDJ recombination model fitted to out-of-frame rearrangements, and the resulting probabilities were checked against IGoR. In a later analysis, TCR-TCR, TCR-HLA and TCR-CMV co-occurrence was scored with hypergeometric tests, and a repertoire-size bias correction was applied to TCR pairs. To estimate false discovery rates, a later analysis permuted the HLA or CMV assignments 20 times. In a later analysis, co-occurring TCRs were grouped using DBSCAN, and TCRdist sequence similarity was added for clustering within HLA-allele-positive subsets. Repertoires with fewer than 30,000 or more than 120,000 public chains were left out of co-occurrence clustering, as were five repertoires with anomalous nucleotide sharing. TCRdb's version of the immuneACCESS table is confined to in-frame rearrangements and falls short of the full clone set. An unresolved V gene accounts for under half of the shortfall where checked; the remainder is of unknown origin. V, J and clone size are taken as reported in that table, and D and trimming were inferred from the DNA itself. This sample comprises around 100,000 clones, approximately 60% of them detected only once. Over 2% of the sample comes from the top ten.

In total, around 600 healthy bone marrow donors made up the cohort. All cohort members were sampled while nominally healthy, although unrecorded immune exposures were likely present. The donor was CMV seronegative and belonged to the group of 320 or so seronegative cohort members. Every donor gave a peripheral blood sample, and the peripheral blood mononuclear cells from that sample were used for TCR beta sequencing. The Qiagen DNeasy Blood Extraction Kit was used to extract genomic DNA from the blood cell samples. The CDR3 numbers 16 residues from cysteine through phenylalanine. The only DNA kept is the CDR3, 48 bases in frame from the first base. The V end gives up 5 bases and the J end 5 bases, leaving 13 bases in the junction not matched to a gene. According to the germline V gene, CDR1 reads SGHNT and CDR2 reads YENEEA.

The source material was PBMCs. This TCR was sampled from a woman aged 25 to 45 in good health and CMV-seronegative. The rearranged segments are TRBV11-3 and TRBJ1-1, with TRBD1 matching 8 junction bases. CDR3 region: CASSPGQGKEETEAFF. The DNA is as follows: TGTGCCAGCAGCCCTGGACAGGGTAAGGAGGAGACTGAAGCTTTCTTT.